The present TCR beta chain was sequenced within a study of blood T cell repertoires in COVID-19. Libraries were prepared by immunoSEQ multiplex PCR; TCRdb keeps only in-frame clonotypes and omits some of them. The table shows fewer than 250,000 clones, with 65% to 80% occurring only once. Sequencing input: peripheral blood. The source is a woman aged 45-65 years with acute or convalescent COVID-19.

The CDR3 DNA is TGTGCCAGCAGCTTAAGGGGGCAAGGCGGGGAGCTGTTTTTT. It is translated as CASSLRGQGGELFF. This rearrangement joins TRBV11-2 to TRBJ2-2; 7 bases are a match to TRBD1. The ends lost 2 bases at V and 7 bases at J; junction bases unmatched: 4. Germline values: CDR1 SGHAT, CDR2 FQNNGV. This CDR3 is built from 14 residues.